This T cell receptor (beta chain) stems from a study of blood T cells in healthy people across ages. Broader study findings: In older individuals, TCR beta diversity per million T cells was lower, falling roughly linearly with age. Investigators viewed diversity estimates from one million T cells as underestimates, the study reported.

Primed by a sample-barcoded 5' primer and a J-beta primer mix, a second PCR proceeded for 7 to 11 cycles. TCRdb processed the 5' RACE reads anew with MiXCR; each CDR3 protein has one entry. The sample includes about 770,000 distinct CDR3 sequences, 40% to 50% seen only once; the top ten take roughly a fifth. As regards this clonotype: Its target is unknown.

With 4 bases removed from V and 1 base from J, the gap between germline ends came to 7 bases. Germline V gene sequence: CDR1 SGHTA, CDR2 FQGNSA. This CDR3 is built from 13 residues. Sequencing was done on a sample of blood. This chain uses TRBV7-2 with TRBJ2-5; D is uncertain. The TCR originated in a man aged 55 to 70 in good health. The CDR3 sequence is CASSSILQETQYF. CDR3 DNA: TGTGCCAGCAGCTCCATCCTCCAAGAGACCCAGTACTTC.